These 30 T cell receptor beta chains were sequenced from one sample in a study of breast tumors, draining lymph nodes, adjacent tissues. Each CDR3 protein gets one entry after TCRdb re-called the multiplex PCR reads with MiXCR. This table has over 200,000 distinct CDR3 sequences, about 30% appearing once. Breast cancer patients provided tissue from their axillary draining lymph nodes. The sequencing sample was made of axillary lymph node tissue. Receptors were obtained from a female donor with breast cancer. Some clones in this sample may be carry-over from other donors' samples.

This clonotype was picked up many times. The chain joins TRBV6-5 to TRBJ2-5; D uncertain. V shed 5 bases and J shed 1 base, with 5 bases lying between them. Germline assignment: CDR1 MNHEY and CDR2 SVGAGI. The CDR3 loop spans 12 amino acids. CDR3 sequence reads: CASSHGQETQYF. The CDR3, as DNA: TGTGCCAGCAGTCACGGCCAAGAGACCCAGTACTTC.

The rearrangement links TRBV5-5 to TRBJ1-1; no clear D gene. The CDR3 contains 15 residues. Trimming stripped 4 bases from V and 1 base from J, with 14 bases between. The germline V gene has CDR1 SGHKS and CDR2 YYEKEE (reference sequence). Here the CDR3 reads CASSTALAGNTEAFF. The CDR3 nucleotides read TGTGCCAGCAGCACGGCCCTTGCGGGGAACACTGAAGCTTTCTTT.

This clonotype was observed a handful of times. V and J are TRBV6-5 and TRBJ2-7, with TRBD2 matching over 7 bases. The V and J ends lost 2 bases and 4 bases, in that order; junction bases with no gene match: 5. From germline, CDR1 is MNHEY and CDR2 SVGAGI. The CDR3 has 14 residues. As DNA, the CDR3 is TGTGCCAGCAGTTACCAGCGGGAAAGATACGAGCAGTACTTC. Encoded protein: CASSYQRERYEQYF.

As regards this clonotype: This sequence may be a read error, since a much larger clone differs from it by one base. This chain uses TRBV13 with TRBJ1-2; tentatively, D is TRBD1 (5 bases). V was cut by 2 bases and J by 5 bases, with 15 bases left in between. CDR3 length equals 15 residues. Germline CDR1 reads PRHDT; CDR2 reads FYEKMQ (reference sequence). The CDR3 here is CASSLRRGGAYGYTF. DNA of the CDR3: TGTGCCAGCAGCTTACGCCGGGGAGGGGCGTATGGCTACACCTTC.

This clonotype was found many times. V gene TRBV7-9 combines with J gene TRBJ2-5; no firm D call. Deletions cut 0 bases from V and 1 base from J, with 21 bases between. The germline gives CDR1 SEHNR, CDR2 FQNEAQ (reference sequence). The CDR3 totals 19 residues. The CDR3 bases are TGTGCCAGCAGCTTAGCCCCCAGTGGGGTCTTCCGTTCCCAAGAGACCCAGTACTTC. It is translated as CASSLAPSGVFRSQETQYF.

The CDR3 DNA reads TGCGCCAGCAGCCAAGAGAAGGCGGGAGCCGGAGAGCAGTACTTC. Protein sequence: CASSQEKAGAGEQYF. The J gene is TRBJ2-7, the V gene TRBV4-1; 7 positions agree with TRBD2. After removal of 0 bases from V and 7 bases from J, the junction contained 9 bases not matched to a gene. Germline V gene data show CDR1 as MGHRA and CDR2 as YSYEKL. The CDR3 is 15 amino acids.

The CDR3 nucleotides read TGTGCCAGCAGTTTACGGGCGAACTCTGGGGCCAACGTCCTGACTTTC. This codes for CASSLRANSGANVLTF. The gene calls are TRBV2 and TRBJ2-6; D uncertain. This CDR3 is 16 amino acids long. V shed 5 bases and J shed 0 bases, with 11 bases lying between them. Germline assignment: CDR1 SNHLY and CDR2 FYNNEI.

The chain carries TRBV2 and TRBJ2-6; D is unclear. The CDR3 sequence is 17 residues long. Germline lookup yields CDR1 SNHLY and CDR2 FYNNEI. Trimming stripped 3 bases from V and 2 bases from J, with 14 bases between. The CDR3 nucleotides read TGTGCCAGCAGTGACCTTTCACTGCTAACTGGGGCCAACGTCCTGACTTTC. This encodes CASSDLSLLTGANVLTF. Drawing the rest from reference TRBV2 and TRBJ2-6, the complete variable domain is EPEVTQTPSHQVTQMGQEVILRCVPISNHLYFYWYRQILGQKVEFLVSFYNNEISEKSEIFDDQFSVERPDGSNFTLKIRSTKLEDSAMYFCASSDLSLLTGANVLTFGAGSRLTVL.

The chain couples TRBV7-9 to TRBJ2-6; 7 bases match TRBD1. V dropped 1 base and J dropped 5; count of bases not matched to a gene: 11. This CDR3 comprises 18 residues. Germline V CDR1 and CDR2: SEHNR, FQNEAQ (reference sequence). CDR3 region: CASSLVGTGVDWANVLTF. The CDR3 bases are TGTGCCAGCAGCTTAGTGGGCACAGGGGTCGACTGGGCCAACGTCCTGACTTTC.

This clonotype has ten or more counts. The chain carries TRBV7-3 and TRBJ2-1, with 9 nucleotides matching TRBD1. V lost 5 bases and J lost 2; bases outside the gene matches: 4. Germline CDR1 SGHTA, CDR2 FQGTGA. The CDR3 is 15 amino acids. Here the CDR3 reads CASSPQGATYNEQFF. CDR3 DNA sequence: TGTGCCAGCAGCCCACAGGGGGCAACCTACAATGAGCAGTTCTTC.

The chain uses TRBV13 and TRBJ1-4; 7 nucleotides agree with TRBD1. CDR1 and CDR2 (germline): PRHDT, FYEKMQ (reference sequence). V shed 5 bases, J shed 8 bases, and the junction held 5 bases outside the gene matches. The CDR3 is 13 amino acids. The CDR3 nucleotides read TGTGCCAGCAGCCGTAACAGGGGCGAAAAACTGTTTTTT. It translates to CASSRNRGEKLFF.

Many counts were recorded for this clonotype. The J gene is TRBJ2-4, the V gene TRBV4-3, with 7 nucleotides matching TRBD2. Germline assignment: CDR1 LGHNA and CDR2 YSLEER. This CDR3 is 14 amino acids long. J gave up 8 bases and V 2 bases, and 6 bases lay outside the gene matches. The CDR3 loop is CASSQSSGRDIQYF. The CDR3 bases are TGCGCCAGCAGCCAAAGTAGCGGGCGCGACATTCAGTACTTC.

The CDR3 loop reads CASRVGGAGGYTF. In DNA, the CDR3 is TGTGCCAGTAGGGTTGGAGGGGCGGGTGGCTACACCTTC. J is TRBJ1-2 and V is TRBV9; D is possibly TRBD1 (5 bases). With 8 bases removed from V and 7 bases from J, the gap between germline ends came to 18 bases. Germline V gives CDR1 SGDLS, CDR2 YYNGEE. This CDR3 spans 13 amino acids.

Comment on this clonotype: This could be a read error, since a much larger clone is one nucleotide away. This sequence joins TRBV18 and TRBJ2-3, with no clear D. The V and J ends lost 1 base and 2 bases respectively, with 7 bases between them. The CDR3 runs 14 residues. Germline V gene sequence: CDR1 KGHSH, CDR2 LQKENI. The chain's CDR3 is CASSPRGITDTQYF. In nucleotides, the CDR3 is TGTGCCAGCTCACCACGGGGAATCACAGATACGCAGTATTTT. Combining the CDR3 with reference TRBV18 and TRBJ2-3 gives the whole variable domain NAGVMQNPRHLVRRRGQEARLRCSPMKGHSHVYWYRQLPEEGLKFMVYLQKENIIDESGMPKERFSAEFPKEGPSILRIQQVVRGDSAAYFCASSPRGITDTQYFGPGTRLTVL.

This clonotype was seen many times. The chain is built from TRBV20-1 and TRBJ2-3; D remains unclear. Between the trimmed V and J ends, which lost 6 bases and 6 bases, there was a span of 10 bases. Germline V gene data show CDR1 as DFQATT and CDR2 as SNEGSKA (reference sequence). There are 11 residues in the CDR3. The DNA of the CDR3 is TGCAGTGCCCCTAATCCGGATACGCAGTATTTT. It is translated as CSAPNPDTQYF.

This clonotype was counted only a few times. This may arise from a read error, as a much more abundant clone is one base away. The rearrangement links TRBV20-1 to TRBJ2-3; TRBD2 matches 9 bases. Germline CDR1 reads DFQATT; CDR2 reads SNEGSKA (reference sequence). The CDR3 has 16 amino acids. The junction had 11 bases not matched to a gene; V was cut back by 1 base and J by 6 bases. The DNA for the CDR3 is TGCAGTGCTAGAGGGGGGAGACTAGCGGCGCGGGATACGCAGTATTTT. Its protein product is CSARGGRLAARDTQYF.

This clonotype has a count of ten or more. This chain links TRBV29-1 with TRBJ2-7, with unresolved D. V lost 7 bases and J 0 bases, leaving 10 bases between the germline ends. Per the germline V gene, CDR1 is SQVTM and CDR2 is ANQGSEA. The length of the CDR3 is 12 residues. The CDR3 nucleotides read TGCAGCGGTGGACGTGGCTCCTACGAGCAGTACTTC. It translates to CSGGRGSYEQYF.

This clonotype was counted a few times. A much larger clone is a single base away; this may be a read error. This sequence joins TRBV14 and TRBJ2-2, with D possibly being TRBD2 (5 bases). This CDR3 spans 14 amino acids. Germline CDR1 and CDR2: SGHDN and FVKESK. CDR3 DNA: TGTGCCAGCAGCCAAGTTAGCTGGACCGGGGAGCTGTCTTTT. This translates into CASSQVSWTGELSF.

This clonotype has a count of ten or more. This chain uses TRBV19 with TRBJ2-7, with a possible D match to TRBD2 (8 bases). This CDR3 has 15 amino acids. From germline, CDR1 is LNHDA and CDR2 SQIVND (reference sequence). Between the trimmed V and J ends, which lost 7 bases and 2 bases, there was a span of 18 bases. CDR3 DNA sequence: TGTGCCAGTACCCCCGGGAGGGGGCCGCCCTACGAGCAGTACTTC. Translating gives CASTPGRGPPYEQYF. The whole variable domain, remainder taken from reference TRBV19 and TRBJ2-7, is DGGITQSPKYLFRKEGQNVTLSCEQNLNHDAMYWYRQDPGQGLRLIYYSQIVNDFQKGDIAEGYSVSREKKESFPLTVTSAQKNPTAFYLCASTPGRGPPYEQYFGPGTRLTVT.

The V gene is TRBV25-1, the J gene TRBJ1-1; tentatively, D is TRBD1 (5 bases). V lost 4 bases and J 1 base, leaving 10 bases between the germline ends. Germline CDR1 is MGHDK and CDR2 is SYGVNS. CDR3 length equals 14 residues. The CDR3 spells CASSVAGKNTEAFF. The DNA for the CDR3 is TGTGCCAGCAGTGTTGCAGGGAAGAACACTGAAGCTTTCTTT.

V gene TRBV20-1 combines with J gene TRBJ2-5, with D possibly matching TRBD1 (5 bases). Germline CDR1 DFQATT, CDR2 SNEGSKA (reference sequence). V was pared by 2 bases and J by 0 bases, with 10 bases between. This CDR3 spans 14 amino acids. This CDR3 reads CSARRGLNQETQYF. CDR3 nucleotide sequence: TGCAGTGCTAGAAGGGGCTTGAACCAAGAGACCCAGTACTTC.

This clonotype was recorded a few times. A clone one base away is much larger, so this may be a read error. The rearrangement joins TRBV20-1 to TRBJ2-1, with TRBD2 as a possible D gene (6 bases). Germline CDR1 DFQATT, CDR2 SNEGSKA (reference sequence). CDR3 length: 15 residues. CDR3 in DNA: TGCAGTGCTAGTTTGGGCGGAGGGCTCTACAATGAGCAGCTCTTC. Translating it yields CSASLGGGLYNEQLF.

This clonotype was seen ten or more times. The rearrangement uses TRBV5-1 and TRBJ2-1; 8 bases align to TRBD2. The V segment lost 5 bases and the J segment 9 bases; nucleotides outside the gene matches: 7. The CDR3 sequence is 13 residues long. Germline V gives CDR1 SGHRS, CDR2 YFSETQ. CDR3 amino acids: CASRTTSGTEQFF. The CDR3 coding sequence is TGCGCCAGCAGAACCACTAGCGGCACTGAGCAGTTCTTC.

This clonotype was picked up many times. The chain joins TRBV5-1 to TRBJ2-7, with D tentatively TRBD2 (6 bases). CDR3 size: 14 residues. The V end lost 2 bases, the J end lost 1 base, and 10 bases lay between the germline ends. Germline V gives CDR1 SGHRS, CDR2 YFSETQ. The CDR3: CASSFAGRSYEQYF. CDR3 bases: TGCGCCAGCAGCTTCGCGGGGCGTTCCTACGAGCAGTACTTC.

The table lists this clonotype with a few counts. A much larger clone lies a single base off, so this may be a read error. Here the CDR3 omits its conserved ending phenylalanine or tryptophan, so a read error is the likely source. CDR3 coding DNA: TGTGCCAGTAGTATAACGCGGGAGACCTACGAGCAGTACTCC. Protein sequence: CASSITRETYEQYS. This rearrangement joins TRBV19 to TRBJ2-7; the match to TRBD2 covers 7 bases. The trim removed 2 bases at V and 2 bases at J, leaving 3 bases unmatched. CDR3 size: 14 residues. CDR1 LNHDA and CDR2 SQIVND come from the germline V gene (reference sequence).

The chain has TRBV24-1 and TRBJ1-5, with D unclear. V lost 5 bases, J lost 4 bases, and 11 bases lay in between. The CDR3 consists of 14 residues. Germline V CDR1 and CDR2: KGHDR, SFDVKD. The DNA for the CDR3 is TGTGCCACCAGTGTAACGGGGTTAAATCAGCCCCAGCATTTT. Translation: CATSVTGLNQPQHF.

On this clonotype itself: Just one base apart from a much larger clone, this may be a read error. This chain uses TRBV3-1 with TRBJ2-7; 7 bases are shared with TRBD2. The CDR3 extends over 14 amino acids. Germline V gives CDR1 LGHDT, CDR2 YNNKEL (reference sequence). The CDR3 is CASSQAGGVDERYF. As DNA, the CDR3 is TGTGCCAGCAGCCAAGCGGGAGGTGTGGACGAGCGGTACTTC.

This clonotype was found many times. This chain joins TRBV29-1 and TRBJ2-2, with D possibly being TRBD1 or TRBD2 (5 bases each). V lost 6 bases to trimming and J lost 4 bases, with 18 bases between them. Germline assignment: CDR1 SQVTM and CDR2 ANQGSEA. The CDR3 covers 15 residues. CDR3 nucleotides: TGCAGCGTCCGAGGGGCTAGCAGTATCACCGGGGAGCTGTTTTTT. Its translation: CSVRGASSITGELFF.

This clonotype came up a few times. One end of the junction is discordant with germline, which a read error may explain. V and J are TRBV6-2 or TRBV6-3 and TRBJ2-2, with 7 bases aligning to TRBD1. CDR3 length equals 15 residues. CDR1 and CDR2 from the germline V gene are MNHEY and SVGEGT. The CDR3 loop reads CASSHSLTGVGELFF. The CDR3, as DNA: TGTGCCAGCAGTCACTCGCTCACAGGGGTAGGGGAGCTGTTTTTT.

This clonotype was seen many times. A much larger clone lies a single base off, so this may be a read error. The genes are TRBV20-1 and TRBJ2-5; 7 bases line up with TRBD1. The CDR3 length is 14 residues. CDR1 is DFQATT, CDR2 SNEGSKA, per germline (reference sequence). J lost 7 bases, V lost 1 base, and 9 bases had no gene match. The CDR3 nucleotides are TGCAGTGCTAGAGTTCCCGGGACAGAAGCGACCCAGTACTTC. This sequence encodes CSARVPGTEATQYF.